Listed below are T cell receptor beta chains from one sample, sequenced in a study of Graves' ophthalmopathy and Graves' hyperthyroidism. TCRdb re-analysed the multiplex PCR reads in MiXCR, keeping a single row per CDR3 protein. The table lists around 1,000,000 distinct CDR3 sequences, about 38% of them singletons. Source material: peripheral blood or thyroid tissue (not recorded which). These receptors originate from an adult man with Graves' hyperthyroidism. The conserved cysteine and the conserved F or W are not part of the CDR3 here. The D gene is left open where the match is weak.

SLAGGAYEQY	.	TRBV29-1
ASSSTGDGYT	TRBD1	TRBV12-3/TRBV12-4
ASSQDFGGRPPETQY	TRBD2	TRBV4-3
ACSAGGHTGELF	.	TRBV10-2
ASSSTSFSNEQF	.	TRBV7-6
ASSLTGDKLF	.	TRBV9
ASRRAGGWADTQY	TRBD2	TRBV6-6
ATSRGGVRANVLT	.	TRBV15
ASSVGAGTGWPQH	.	TRBV7-8
ASNPRGGSQETQY	.	TRBV5-1
SVGSNPQH	.	TRBV29-1
ASSLSGRVSGNTIY	.	TRBV12-3/TRBV12-4
SATSYNEQF	.	TRBV20-1
ASSPGQGGTLDTGELF	TRBD1	TRBV7-6
ATHRTDTGELF	.	TRBV10-2
ASSTGTPFTIY	.	TRBV6-1
ASSVGIGITPLH	.	TRBV2
ASSRGLAGNSGANVLT	TRBD2	TRBV7-9
ASRPQGLSNQPQH	.	TRBV19
ASSPRDPDTGELF	.	TRBV9
ASSVGDTNQPQH	.	TRBV9
ASSELVGEETQY	.	TRBV25-1
ASSLSGRSNQPQY	.	TRBV12-3/TRBV12-4
ASSPTSDGTRHTSATNEKLF	.	TRBV5-6
ATSREGNGGYEQY	.	TRBV15
SVGAMGYGYT	.	TRBV29-1
ASRGGWTANTEAF	.	TRBV12-3/TRBV12-4
AWSLTGTGNTGELF	TRBD1	TRBV2
ASSLAGLEAF	.	TRBV7-2
SATPGGVQETQY	TRBD2	TRBV20-1
ASSKIGGETQY	TRBD2	TRBV6-1
AISDLGGNTIY	.	TRBV10-3
ASRGIYNQPQH	.	TRBV12-3/TRBV12-4
ASSLEAGLSYEQY	.	TRBV7-6
ASSAGLAGGQPQH	.	TRBV10-2
AISEGALGAF	.	TRBV10-3
SVVGTGVSYEQY	TRBD1	TRBV29-1
ASSLAGSWRAGELF	.	TRBV5-1
ATSIRGTGGRLNAF	TRBD1	TRBV15
ASVPDANTGELF	.	TRBV7-9
ASSRTPVPRAEEQY	.	TRBV7-8
ASSVQGNTEAF	.	TRBV5-1
ASSQGQVPNEQY	TRBD1	TRBV6-1
SASVLASYEQY	.	TRBV20-1
ASSLGSGTGNEKLF	TRBD1	TRBV5-1
SASPSGRGETQY	TRBD2	TRBV20-1
ASSLGQGTGELF	TRBD1	TRBV7-2
ASSQRDGSYEQY	.	TRBV12-3/TRBV12-4
ASSSPGTVGNTIY	TRBD1	TRBV25-1
ATKGGGGYSSYEQY	.	TRBV24-1
SAPADRGYT	.	TRBV20-1
ASSSSARGSNEQY	.	TRBV6-5
SVVEGTGANVLT	.	TRBV29-1
ASSYVPSNQPQH	.	TRBV6-5
ASSLEAGTYGYT	.	TRBV5-4
ASSQIGGGQETQY	TRBD2	TRBV7-3
ASSEGRSKGSGRHTGELF	TRBD2	TRBV2
ATSSLAGTNTEAF	.	TRBV15
ASSLVGVGNAYGYT	.	TRBV7-2
ASSLMTGGSNQPQH	TRBD1	TRBV9